Following are 14 T cell receptor beta chains from one sample sequenced in a study of response to subunit inactivated influenza vaccine. TCRdb reanalysed the RT-PCR reads using MiXCR and keeps one entry per CDR3 protein. The table shows 550,000 to 800,000 distinct CDR3 sequences, with approximately 14% occurring only once. The sequencing here drew on PBMCs from blood, taken 14 days before vaccination. The receptors originated from a man in his forties or fifties who received an inactivated influenza vaccine.

The CDR3 region has the DNA TGCAGCGTCGTACTAGCGGGAGGCCAATACAATGAGCAGTTCTTC. Translation: CSVVLAGGQYNEQFF. This rearrangement joins TRBV29-1 to TRBJ2-1; 12 bases fit TRBD2. Germline CDR1 and CDR2: SQVTM and ANQGSEA. The CDR3 has 15 amino acids. The J segment lost 4 bases and the V segment lost 6 bases, leaving 7 bases of the junction unmatched.

This clonotype was seen a handful of times. The chain uses TRBV4-3 and TRBJ2-1, with unresolved D. Trimming took off 0 bases at V and 0 bases at J, with 6 bases between the two ends. The length of the CDR3 is 15 residues. Germline CDR1 is LGHNA and CDR2 is YSLEER. CDR3 loop: CASSQDESSYNEQFF. CDR3 DNA: TGCGCCAGCAGCCAAGACGAAAGCTCCTACAATGAGCAGTTCTTC.

This clonotype has a handful of counts. The V gene is TRBV12-3 or TRBV12-4, the J gene TRBJ1-5; TRBD1 might be the D (6 bases). The germline V and J ends were trimmed by 7 bases and 5 bases, with 18 bases remaining between them. The CDR3 is 15 amino acids. The DNA for the CDR3 is TGTGCCAGCATTCAGCCCGGGACAATGGATCAGCCCCAGCATTTT. Translation: CASIQPGTMDQPQHF.

This clonotype came up many times. V is TRBV5-1 and J is TRBJ1-2, with 9 bases identical to TRBD1. This CDR3 has 15 residues. Looked up from germline, CDR1 is SGHRS and CDR2 is YFSETQ. Trimming at V came to 4 bases and at J to 2 bases, leaving 6 bases not matched to a gene. CDR3 DNA: TGCGCCAGCAGCGGACTGACAGGGGGAAACTATGGCTACACCTTC. Protein sequence: CASSGLTGGNYGYTF.

This clonotype showed up just a few times. The chain employs TRBV4-3 and TRBJ2-3; 11 nucleotides agree with TRBD2. The CDR3 consists of 18 residues. With V trimmed by 4 bases and J by 1 base, 10 bases remained unmatched. Germline V gene sequence: CDR1 LGHNA, CDR2 YSLEER. The CDR3: CASSLDLLLAGGTDTQYF. The CDR3, as DNA: TGCGCCAGCAGCCTCGACCTCCTACTAGCGGGGGGCACAGATACGCAGTATTTT.

The chain uses TRBV2 and TRBJ2-1, with D perhaps given as TRBD1 or TRBD2 (6 bases each). The germline V and J ends were trimmed by 2 bases and 6 bases, with 14 bases remaining between them. The CDR3 is 15 amino acids. CDR1 and CDR2 (germline): SNHLY, FYNNEI. The CDR3 reads CASSEMGGGFNEQFF. The CDR3 nucleotides read TGTGCCAGCAGTGAAATGGGGGGCGGGTTCAATGAGCAGTTCTTC.

This chain joins TRBV15 and TRBJ1-1, with D possibly TRBD1 on 6 matching bases. There are 14 residues in the CDR3. V lost 5 bases, J lost 1 base, and 11 bases lay in between. In germline, CDR1 is LNHNV, CDR2 YYDKDF (reference sequence). The CDR3 loop is CATSLRTENTEAFF. The DNA of the CDR3 is TGTGCCACCAGCTTACGGACAGAGAACACTGAAGCTTTCTTT.

This clonotype showed up just a few times. The rearrangement uses TRBV10-1 and TRBJ2-7; D possibly corresponds to TRBD1 (5 bases). From germline, CDR1 is WNHNN and CDR2 SYGVQD (reference sequence). This CDR3 is 14 amino acids long. The V end lost 0 bases, the J end lost 6 bases, and 12 bases lay between the germline ends. The CDR3 DNA reads as TGCGCCAGCAGTGAGTCCGGCAGGGTGGTCGAGCAGTACTTC. It codes for CASSESGRVVEQYF.

This clonotype was found many times. The chain couples TRBV2 to TRBJ1-3; tentatively, D is TRBD1 (5 bases). Between the trimmed V and J ends, which lost 3 bases and 0 bases, there was a span of 12 bases. Looked up from germline, CDR1 is SNHLY and CDR2 is FYNNEI. The CDR3 runs to 16 residues. CDR3 sequence: CASSEGRPVSGNTIYF. In DNA, the CDR3 is TGTGCCAGCAGTGAGGGACGTCCAGTCTCTGGAAACACCATATATTTT.

In its sample, this clonotype was seen many times. This chain links TRBV4-1 with TRBJ1-1; TRBD1 might be the D (6 bases). The CDR3 has 15 residues. The germline V gene has CDR1 MGHRA and CDR2 YSYEKL. Trimming stripped 0 bases from V and 5 bases from J, with 13 bases between. CDR3 coding DNA: TGCGCCAGCAGCCAAGACAAACAGGGTGGTACTGAAGCTTTCTTT. Residues: CASSQDKQGGTEAFF.

V and J are TRBV2 and TRBJ1-1; D ambiguous. The CDR3 is 13 amino acids. Trimming left V 4 bases short and J 5 bases short, with 11 bases between. Germline V gives CDR1 SNHLY, CDR2 FYNNEI. CDR3 residues: CASSVRRTTEAFF. The CDR3 DNA sequence: TGTGCCAGCAGTGTAAGGAGAACAACTGAAGCTTTCTTT.

This clonotype was detected a few times. The rearrangement links TRBV30 to TRBJ2-2; D may correspond to TRBD1 or TRBD2 (5 bases each). Trimming cost V 3 bases and J 6 bases, with 14 bases left between them. The germline CDR1 and CDR2 sequences are GTSNPN and SVGIG (reference sequence). CDR3 length: 14 amino acids. In nucleotides, the CDR3 is TGTGCCTGGAGGGGGGTAGGTGGCGCCGGGGAGCTGTTTTTT. This translates into CAWRGVGGAGELFF.

This clonotype showed up just a few times. The rearrangement uses TRBV4-1 and TRBJ2-3; D is unresolved. Trimming stripped 1 base from V and 2 bases from J, with 4 bases between. The CDR3 covers 13 residues. Germline V gene sequence: CDR1 MGHRA, CDR2 YSYEKL. The CDR3 spells CASSQGFTDTQYF. The DNA for the CDR3 is TGCGCCAGCAGCCAAGGGTTCACAGATACGCAGTATTTT.

V and J are TRBV20-1 and TRBJ2-3; D is possibly TRBD2 (5 bases). V was trimmed by 6 bases and J by 4 bases, leaving 11 bases between them. The CDR3 contains 12 residues. CDR1 is DFQATT, CDR2 SNEGSKA, per germline (reference sequence). The CDR3 coding sequence is TGCAGTGCCGTGCGGGCGGCAGATACGCAGTATTTT. It codes for CSAVRAADTQYF.